Ten or more counts support the clone carrying this TCR beta chain. Preparation of the TCRbeta library involved a method that used unique molecular identifiers. MiXCR, applied by TCRdb to the PCR reads, yields one record per CDR3 protein. Among roughly 300,000 distinct CDR3 sequences listed, 9.5% to 13% were seen once. This specimen belongs to a study of T-cell reconstitution after alpha-beta-depleted transplantation in children. The CDR3 length is 16 residues. V trimming: 0 bases; J trimming: 8 bases; junction bases outside the gene matches: 7. The germline V gene encodes CDR1 SGDLS and CDR2 YYNGEE. The sample was peripheral blood, taken 180 days after TCRalphabeta/CD19-depleted stem cell transplant. This chain connects TRBV9 to TRBJ2-1; 11 bases are shared with TRBD2. The source is a male patient aged 2-15 years who had a stem cell transplant for chronic granulomatous disease, so the T cells may come from the graft donor. CDR3: CASSVGLAGGQHEQFF. CDR3 DNA: TGTGCCAGCAGCGTAGGTCTAGCGGGGGGCCAACATGAGCAGTTCTTC.